This T cell receptor beta chain was identified in a study of metastatic and nonmetastatic thyroid tumors. In the study overall: Thyroid patients, malignant and benign, had repertoires compared across blood and tumor or nodule tissue.

The CDR3 length is 15 residues. J was trimmed by 7 bases and V by 6 bases; bases with no gene match: 8. Germline CDR1 and CDR2: MNHEY and SVGAGI. Under the authors' procedure: Construction of a distant-metastasis classifier for papillary thyroid cancer relied on CDR3 differences across clinicopathological groups. Via MiXCR, TCRdb re-called the PCR reads. TCRdb's processing, not the study's, gives the V and J calls here. The data contain over 30,000 clones, 25% to 30% of them singletons. Study-wide results and caveats: It was reportedly found that TCR beta diversity was significantly higher in malignant thyroid tumors than in benign nodules, a difference seen in both blood and tumor samples.

This clone occurred a few times. What it binds is unknown. Thyroid surgery had not been preceded by any treatment in any patient. The sample was blood. The receptor was derived from a female donor with papillary thyroid cancer or a benign thyroid nodule (not recorded which). Some clones in this sample may be carry-over from other donors' samples. The chain carries TRBV6-5 and TRBJ1-5; 11 bases fit TRBD1. The CDR3 DNA is TGTGCCAGCAGAACCGGGACAGGGGGTTGGCAGCCCCAGCATTTT. This gives the protein CASRTGTGGWQPQHF.